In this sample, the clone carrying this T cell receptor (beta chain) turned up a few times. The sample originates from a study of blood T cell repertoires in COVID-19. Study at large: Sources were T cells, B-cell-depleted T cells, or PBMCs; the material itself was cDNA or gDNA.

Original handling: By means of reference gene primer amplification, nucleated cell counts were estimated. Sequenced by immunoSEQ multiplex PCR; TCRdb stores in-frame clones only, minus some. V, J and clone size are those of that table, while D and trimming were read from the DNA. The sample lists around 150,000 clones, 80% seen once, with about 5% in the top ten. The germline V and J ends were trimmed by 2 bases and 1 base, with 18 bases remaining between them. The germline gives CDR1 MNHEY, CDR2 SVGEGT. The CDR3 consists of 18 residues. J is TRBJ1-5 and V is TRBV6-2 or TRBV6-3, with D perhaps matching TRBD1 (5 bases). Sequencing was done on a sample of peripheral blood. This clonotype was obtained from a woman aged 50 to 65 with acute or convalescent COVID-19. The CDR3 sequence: CASSYLAGSVLSNQPQHF. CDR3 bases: TGTGCCAGCAGTTACCTGGCAGGGTCGGTGTTGAGCAATCAGCCCCAGCATTTT.